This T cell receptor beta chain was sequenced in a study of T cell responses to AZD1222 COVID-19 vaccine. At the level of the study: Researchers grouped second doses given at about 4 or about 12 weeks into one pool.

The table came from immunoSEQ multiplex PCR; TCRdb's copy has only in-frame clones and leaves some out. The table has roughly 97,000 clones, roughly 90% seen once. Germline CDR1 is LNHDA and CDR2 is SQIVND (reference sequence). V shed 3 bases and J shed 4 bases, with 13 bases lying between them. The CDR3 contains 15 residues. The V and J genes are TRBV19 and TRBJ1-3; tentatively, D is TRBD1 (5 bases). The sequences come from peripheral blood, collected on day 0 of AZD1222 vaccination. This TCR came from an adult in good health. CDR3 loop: CASSIATVGGNTIYF. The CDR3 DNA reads TGTGCCAGTAGTATCGCGACAGTCGGCGGAAACACCATATATTTT.